This T cell receptor beta chain appears in the sequencing data of a study of cytomegalovirus exposure and HLA in healthy donors. Study-level findings and limits: Across donors, most TCRs were seen rarely, yet some public ones were widespread. The likely origin of a cluster of highly shared sequence variants was a sequencing artifact.

At the time of sampling, donors were nominally healthy, though unrecorded immune exposures were likely. A word on this clone: What it binds is unknown.

It was with 60 Vbeta and 13 Jbeta primers that the PCR ran. TCRdb's copy holds only in-frame clones and misses some; the assay was immunoSEQ multiplex PCR. The table shows under 200,000 clones, with roughly 80% occurring only once. Sequencing input: PBMCs. This sequence was found in a woman in her twenties or thirties in good health and CMV-seropositive.

Here the CDR3 DNA reads TGTGCCAGCAGTCCGCCGGGGTTGGAGACCCAGTACTTC. Amino acids: CASSPPGLETQYF. The chain employs TRBV6-6 and TRBJ2-5; a weak D match, TRBD2 (5 bases). The CDR3 length is 13 residues. Germline loops: CDR1 MNHNY, CDR2 SVGAGI (reference sequence). V lost 5 bases to trimming and J lost 5 bases, with 12 bases between them.